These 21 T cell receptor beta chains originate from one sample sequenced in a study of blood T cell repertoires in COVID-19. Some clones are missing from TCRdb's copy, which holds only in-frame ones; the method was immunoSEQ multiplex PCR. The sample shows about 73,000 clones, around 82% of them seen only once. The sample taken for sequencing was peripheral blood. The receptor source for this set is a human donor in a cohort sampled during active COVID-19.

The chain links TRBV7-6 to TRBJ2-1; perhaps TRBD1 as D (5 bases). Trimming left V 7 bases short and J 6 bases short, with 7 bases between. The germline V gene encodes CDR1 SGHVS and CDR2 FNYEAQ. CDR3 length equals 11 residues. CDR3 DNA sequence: TGTGCCAGCAAGGGGTTCAATGAGCAGTTCTTC. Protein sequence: CASKGFNEQFF.

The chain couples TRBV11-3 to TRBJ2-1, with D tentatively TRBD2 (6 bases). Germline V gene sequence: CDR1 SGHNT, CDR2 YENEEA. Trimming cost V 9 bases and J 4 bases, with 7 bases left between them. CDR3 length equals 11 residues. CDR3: CASGGYNEQFF. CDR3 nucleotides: TGTGCCAGTGGGGGGTACAATGAGCAGTTCTTC.

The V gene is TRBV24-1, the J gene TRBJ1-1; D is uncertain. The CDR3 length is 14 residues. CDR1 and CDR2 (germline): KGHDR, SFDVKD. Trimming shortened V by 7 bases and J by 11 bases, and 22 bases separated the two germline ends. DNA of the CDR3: TGTGCCACCAGCGCCCCATGGCAGTCCGAAGCGGCTTTCTTT. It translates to CATSAPWQSEAAFF.

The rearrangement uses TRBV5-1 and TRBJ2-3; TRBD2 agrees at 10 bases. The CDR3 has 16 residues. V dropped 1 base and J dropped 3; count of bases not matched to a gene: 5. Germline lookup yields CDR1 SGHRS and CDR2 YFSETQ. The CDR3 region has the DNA TGCGCCAGCAGCTTGCTACTAGCGGGGACTACAGATACGCAGTATTTT. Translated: CASSLLLAGTTDTQYF.

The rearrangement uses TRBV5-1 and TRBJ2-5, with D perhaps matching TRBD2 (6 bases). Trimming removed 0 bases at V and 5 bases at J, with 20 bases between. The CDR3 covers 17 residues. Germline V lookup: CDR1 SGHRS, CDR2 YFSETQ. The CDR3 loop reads CASSLEESGARGETQYF. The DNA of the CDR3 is TGCGCCAGCAGCTTGGAGGAGAGTGGGGCCCGGGGGGAGACCCAGTACTTC. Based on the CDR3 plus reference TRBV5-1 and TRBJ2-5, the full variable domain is KAGVTQTPRYLIKTRGQQVTLSCSPISGHRSVSWYQQTPGQGLQFLFEYFSETQRNKGNFPGRFSGRQFSNSRSEMNVSTLELGDSALYLCASSLEESGARGETQYFGPGTRLLVL.

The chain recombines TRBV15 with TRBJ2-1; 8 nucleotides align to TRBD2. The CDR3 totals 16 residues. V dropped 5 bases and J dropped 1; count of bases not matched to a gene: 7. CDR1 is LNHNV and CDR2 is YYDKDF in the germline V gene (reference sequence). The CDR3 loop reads CATSYRRGGSYNEQFF. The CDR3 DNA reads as TGTGCCACCAGCTATCGCCGGGGGGGGTCCTACAATGAGCAGTTCTTC.

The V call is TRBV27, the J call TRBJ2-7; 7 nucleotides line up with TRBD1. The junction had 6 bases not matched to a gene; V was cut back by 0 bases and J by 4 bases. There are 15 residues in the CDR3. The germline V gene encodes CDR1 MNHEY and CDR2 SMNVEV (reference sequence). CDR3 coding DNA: TGTGCCAGCAGTTTATCAGGGGGCGACTTTTACGAGCAGTACTTC. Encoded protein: CASSLSGGDFYEQYF.

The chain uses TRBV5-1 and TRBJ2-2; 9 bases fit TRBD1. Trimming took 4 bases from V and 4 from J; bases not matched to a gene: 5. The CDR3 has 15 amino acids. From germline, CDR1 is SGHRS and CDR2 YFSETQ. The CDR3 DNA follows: TGCGCCAGCAGCCTACGACAGGGGGGCACCGGGGAGCTGTTTTTT. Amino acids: CASSLRQGGTGELFF.

Written as DNA, the CDR3 is TGTGCCAGCAGCCAAGGCGTCAACAGGGCAAATTCACCCCTCCACTTT. It specifies CASSQGVNRANSPLHF. The chain is built from TRBV4-2 and TRBJ1-6; D possibly corresponds to TRBD1 (6 bases). The CDR3 contains 16 residues. V dropped 1 base and J dropped 7 bases, with 14 bases sitting between them. The germline gives CDR1 LGHNA, CDR2 YNFKEQ.

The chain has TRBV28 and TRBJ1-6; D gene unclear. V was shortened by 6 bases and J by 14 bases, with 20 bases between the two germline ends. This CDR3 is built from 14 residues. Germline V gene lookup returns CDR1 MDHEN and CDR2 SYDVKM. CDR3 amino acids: CASRAGASRWSLHF. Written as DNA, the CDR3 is TGTGCCAGCAGGGCCGGAGCCTCGAGGTGGTCCCTCCACTTT.

The CDR3 bases are TGTGCCAGCAGCTTAGGTCCTAAGGGGAAGACGTACGAGCAGTACTTC. Its translation: CASSLGPKGKTYEQYF. V gene TRBV7-8 combines with J gene TRBJ2-7; the D gene is possibly TRBD1 (5 bases). Per germline, CDR1 SGHVS and CDR2 FQNEAQ. V was shortened by 1 base and J by 4 bases, with 17 bases between the two germline ends. The CDR3 runs to 16 residues. Full variable domain (remainder filled in from reference TRBV7-8 and TRBJ2-7): GAGVSQSPRYKVAKRGQDVALRCDPISGHVSLFWYQQALGQGPEFLTYFQNEAQLDKSGLPSDRFFAERPEGSVSTLKIQRTQQEDSAVYLCASSLGPKGKTYEQYFGPGTRLTVT.

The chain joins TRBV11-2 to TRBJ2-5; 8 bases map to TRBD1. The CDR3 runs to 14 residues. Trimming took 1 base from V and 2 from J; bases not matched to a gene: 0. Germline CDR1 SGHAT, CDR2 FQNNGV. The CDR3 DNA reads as TGTGCCAGCAGCTTAGGGACAGGGCAAGAGACCCAGTACTTC. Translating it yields CASSLGTGQETQYF.

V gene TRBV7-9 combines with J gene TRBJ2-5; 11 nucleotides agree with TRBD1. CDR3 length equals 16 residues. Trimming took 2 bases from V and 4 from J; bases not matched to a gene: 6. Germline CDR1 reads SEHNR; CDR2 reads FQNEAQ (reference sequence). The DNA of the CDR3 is TGTGCCAGCAGCTTATCTCGGACAGGGGGCGTAGAGACCCAGTACTTC. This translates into CASSLSRTGGVETQYF. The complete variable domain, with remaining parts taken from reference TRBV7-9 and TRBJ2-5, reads DTGVSQNPRHKITKRGQNVTFRCDPISEHNRLYWYRQTLGQGPEFLTYFQNEAQLEKSRLLSDRFSAERPKGSFSTLEIQRTEQGDSAMYLCASSLSRTGGVETQYFGPGTRLLVL.

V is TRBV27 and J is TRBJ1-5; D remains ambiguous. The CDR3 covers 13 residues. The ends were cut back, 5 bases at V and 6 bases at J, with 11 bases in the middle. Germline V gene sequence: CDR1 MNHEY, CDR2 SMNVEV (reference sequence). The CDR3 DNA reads TGTGCCAGCAGTAGCCGGGTAGGTCAGCCCCAGCATTTT. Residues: CASSSRVGQPQHF.

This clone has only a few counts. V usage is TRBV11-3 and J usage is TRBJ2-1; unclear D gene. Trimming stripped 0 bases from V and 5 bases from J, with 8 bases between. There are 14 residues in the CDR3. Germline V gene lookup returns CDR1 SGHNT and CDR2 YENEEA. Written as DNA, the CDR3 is TGTGCCAGCAGCTTAGATGGTTCGGACAATGAGCAGTTCTTC. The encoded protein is CASSLDGSDNEQFF.

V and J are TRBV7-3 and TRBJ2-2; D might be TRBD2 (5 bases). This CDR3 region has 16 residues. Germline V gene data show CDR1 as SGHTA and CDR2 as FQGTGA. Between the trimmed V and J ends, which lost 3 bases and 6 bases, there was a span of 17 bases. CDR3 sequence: CASSFQAGGIAGELFF. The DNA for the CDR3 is TGTGCCAGCAGCTTTCAGGCAGGAGGTATCGCCGGGGAGCTGTTTTTT.

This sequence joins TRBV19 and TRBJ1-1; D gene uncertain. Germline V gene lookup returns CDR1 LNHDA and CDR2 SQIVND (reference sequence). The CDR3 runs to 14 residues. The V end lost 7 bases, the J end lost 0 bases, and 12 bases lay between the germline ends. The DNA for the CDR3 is TGTGCCAGTACCTCATTCCCGGTGAACACTGAAGCTTTCTTT. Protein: CASTSFPVNTEAFF.

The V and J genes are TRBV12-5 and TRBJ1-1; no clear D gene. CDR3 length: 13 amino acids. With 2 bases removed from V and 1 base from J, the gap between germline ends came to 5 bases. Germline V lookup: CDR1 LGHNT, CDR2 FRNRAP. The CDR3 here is CASGLRENTEAFF. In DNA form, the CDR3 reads TGTGCTAGTGGTTTGCGGGAGAACACTGAAGCTTTCTTT.

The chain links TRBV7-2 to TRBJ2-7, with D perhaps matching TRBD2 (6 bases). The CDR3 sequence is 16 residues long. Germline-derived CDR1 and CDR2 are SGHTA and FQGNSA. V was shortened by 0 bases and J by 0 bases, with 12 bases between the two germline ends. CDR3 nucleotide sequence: TGTGCCAGCAGCTTAGCGGAGGGGACGGGCTCCTACGAGCAGTACTTC. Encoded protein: CASSLAEGTGSYEQYF.

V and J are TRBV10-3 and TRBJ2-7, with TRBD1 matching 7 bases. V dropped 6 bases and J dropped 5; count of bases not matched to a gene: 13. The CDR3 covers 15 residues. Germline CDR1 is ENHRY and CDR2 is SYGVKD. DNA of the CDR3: TGTGCCATCAGCGCAACAGGGGCAACATGGAACGAGCAGTACTTC. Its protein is CAISATGATWNEQYF.

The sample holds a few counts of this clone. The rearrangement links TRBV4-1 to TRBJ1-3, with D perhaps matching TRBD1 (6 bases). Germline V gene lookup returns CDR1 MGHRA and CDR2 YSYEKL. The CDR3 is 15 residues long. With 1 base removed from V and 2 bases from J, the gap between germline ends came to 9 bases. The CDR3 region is CASSQGRGPGNTIYF. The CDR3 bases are TGCGCCAGCAGCCAAGGCAGGGGCCCTGGAAACACCATATATTTT.